This TCR beta chain was identified during a study of T cells in Graves' hyperthyroidism and ophthalmopathy. Findings of the study overall: Most clonotypes expanded in the thyroid (above 0.001) were also present in blood.

Using RNA transcripts as the source, TCR beta CDR3 regions were amplified. The HTBI primer set served for first-round RT-PCR of the TCR CDR3. TCRdb called the multiplex PCR reads again in MiXCR, with one record for every CDR3 protein. Of roughly 400,000 distinct CDR3 sequences in the sample, about 15% were seen once. Trimming removed 0 bases from V and 4 bases from J, with 12 bases in between. This CDR3 region has 15 residues. The germline V gene has CDR1 LGHNA and CDR2 YSLEER. Aged 18 to 65, the patients had hyperthyroidism that was newly diagnosed and had lasted under 2 months. This clonotype appeared many times. The antigen is unknown.

This TCR derives from a woman between 18 and 29 years old with Graves' hyperthyroidism that later progressed to Graves' ophthalmopathy. Material: blood. The rearrangement joins TRBV4-3 to TRBJ1-2; D is ambiguous. CDR3 region: CASSQDRAGLYGYTF. CDR3 sequence (DNA): TGCGCCAGCAGCCAAGATCGGGCAGGTCTCTATGGCTACACCTTC.